This is a list of T cell receptor beta chains from one sample in a study of CD8+ T cells in alopecia areata. Profiling relied on immunoSEQ multiplex PCR, and the TCRdb table lists in-frame clones only, not all of them. The profile shows about 150,000 clones, 45% to 60% of them singletons. The sample here was CD8+ T cells sorted from blood, taken at week 4, from a patient treated with tofacitinib. Every receptor here comes from a human donor with alopecia areata. Each CDR3 is given with its conserved first and last residue. Each record gives: V gene, CDR3 length, CDR3 protein.

TRBV27,13,CASSLGTAYEQYF
TRBV7-8,13,CASSPDRGETQYF
TRBV7-2,15,CASSHLRGRSGELFF
TRBV5-4,15,CASSLKGRDTGELFF
TRBV10-3,12,CAISDGQWEQYF
TRBV5-5,13,CASSLGPVHFAFF
TRBV27,13,CASTHVGLAGQVF
TRBV27,14,CASSFGESGTEAFF
TRBV25-1,15,CASSAPIDGNTEAFF
TRBV7-8,19,CASSLVRRTSGGAHNEQFF
TRBV6-5,14,CASSSGQSLAEAFF
TRBV27,13,CASSKGVTDTQYF
TRBV25-1,13,CASRNRGVTEAFF
TRBV9,14,CASSAQRSSAEAFF
TRBV7-9,15,CASSSQGSGNTEAFF
TRBV5-1,11,CASSTGYGYTF
TRBV6-5,15,CASRARGTSLLEQYF
TRBV7-9,15,CASTIPGLATDTQYF
TRBV6-5,14,CASSPLAWSYEQYF
TRBV5-6,14,CASSLGPPSYEQYF
TRBV29-1,14,CSVREIRVDYGYTF
TRBV27,17,CASSLWAVGSFTDTQYF
TRBV19,16,CASSENRRGPFGEQYF
TRBV10-2,15,CASSDWGGANQPQHF
TRBV7-7,14,CASSAGQGALEQYF
TRBV23-1,18,CASSQSGYGQGNNSPLHF
TRBV5-6,16,CASSTPLTSATGELFF
TRBV9,14,CASTNRDRVNEQFF
TRBV13,17,CASSAALTGGHQETQYF
TRBV29-1,12,CSVCQITDTQYF
TRBV27,17,CASSLSAGHPRTDTQYF
TRBV27,13,CASRTGEIYGYTF
TRBV9,16,CASSVEGASNTGELFF
TRBV27,13,CASSLGQSYEQYF
TRBV19,13,CASSLAIGTEAFF
TRBV15,16,CATSSHRDRGTGELFF
TRBV30,16,CAWRVPAEGWVDTQYF
TRBV25-1,13,CASRYPGSYEQYF
TRBV5-4,12,CASNSQGVGAFF
TRBV4-1,14,CASSQRGERETQYF
TRBV9,16,CASSDPIRLAADTQYF
TRBV9,14,CASSVGGLAPEQFF
TRBV30,11,CAWSQSYGYTF
TRBV29-1,15,CSVEGGQEAYNEQFF
TRBV13,15,CASSLLAGGPETQYF
TRBV7-9,16,CASSLWEGGPQETQYF
TRBV5-6,13,CASSHTTAFEQFF
TRBV13,13,CASSSPGGYEQYF
TRBV19,14,CATSTWIHQETQYF
TRBV29-1,13,CSVARGHNYGYTF
TRBV27,14,CASTGTWGNQPQHF
TRBV5-1,14,CASRKTGRTGELFF